This TCR beta chain appears in the sequencing data of a study of OX40 agonist ivuxolimab in advanced cancers. Turning to the study itself: The diagnoses of dose-escalation patients were hepatocellular carcinoma, melanoma, renal cell or head and neck cancer. Those enrolled were 80% to 85% male, with a mean age of about 66 years and ages from about 20 to 85. Partial responses were achieved by three patients, one with hepatocellular carcinoma and two with cutaneous melanoma. Study-wide results and limits: The investigators did not determine what antigen specificity the expanded peripheral T cells had.

A word on this clone: Its specificity is not known.

Assay: immunoSEQ multiplex PCR; the TCRdb copy retains only in-frame clones and omits some. The sample shows 50,000 to 75,000 clones, more than 90% of them seen only once. CDR1 and CDR2 (germline): SGHKS, YYEKEE (reference sequence). The CDR3 is made up of 15 amino acids. Deletions cut 4 bases from V and 2 bases from J, with 15 bases between. The starting material was CD4+ or CD8+ T cells sorted from blood, obtained in a trial of the OX40 agonist ivuxolimab. V is TRBV5-5 and J is TRBJ1-1, with D possibly matching TRBD1 (6 bases). The sequence was collected from an adult with an advanced solid tumor such as melanoma, head and neck, liver or kidney cancer. CDR3 nucleotide sequence: TGTGCCAGCAGCCCAAGGGGGGCCGTCAACACTGAAGCTTTCTTT. It yields the protein CASSPRGAVNTEAFF.